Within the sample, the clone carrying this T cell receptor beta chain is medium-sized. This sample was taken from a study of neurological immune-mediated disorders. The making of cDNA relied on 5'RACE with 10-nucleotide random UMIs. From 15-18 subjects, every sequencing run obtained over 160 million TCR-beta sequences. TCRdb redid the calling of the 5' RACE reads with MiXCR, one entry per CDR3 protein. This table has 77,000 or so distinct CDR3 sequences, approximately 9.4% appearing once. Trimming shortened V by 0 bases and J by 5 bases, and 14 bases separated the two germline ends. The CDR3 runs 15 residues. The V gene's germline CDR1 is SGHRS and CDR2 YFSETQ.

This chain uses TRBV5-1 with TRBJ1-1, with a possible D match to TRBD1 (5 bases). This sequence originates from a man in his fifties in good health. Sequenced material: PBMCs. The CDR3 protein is CASSLGQFTGTEAFF. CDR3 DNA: TGCGCCAGCAGCTTGGGACAGTTCACGGGGACTGAAGCTTTCTTT.